This TCR beta chain derives from a study of T-cell reconstitution after alpha-beta-depleted transplantation in children. The CDR3 contains 14 residues. Germline assignment: CDR1 SGHTA and CDR2 FQGNSA. Trimming took off 1 base at V and 5 bases at J, with 12 bases between the two ends. Unique molecular identifiers were incorporated into the prepared TCRbeta library. TCRdb used MiXCR to reprocess the PCR reads, holding one entry per CDR3 protein. The table shows approximately 520,000 distinct CDR3 sequences, with 30% to 35% occurring only once. The V and J genes are TRBV7-2 and TRBJ2-7, with D maybe TRBD2 (6 bases). This clonotype originated in a human donor who donated a stem cell graft to a child with aplastic anemia. The sample was PBMCs from the stem cell graft donor, taken from the stem cell graft. The CDR3 reads CASSLEGGTHEQYV. DNA of the CDR3: TGTGCCAGCAGCTTAGAAGGAGGGACCCACGAGCAGTACGTC.